The 21 T cell receptor beta chains given below trace back to one sample, sequenced in a study of blood T cell repertoires in COVID-19. Assay: immunoSEQ multiplex PCR; the TCRdb copy retains only in-frame clones and omits some. The sample holds some 160,000 clones, around 88% seen once. Sequencing used peripheral blood. The origin of the receptors is a woman aged 70-85 years who had recovered from COVID-19.

There are a few counts of this clone. This chain joins TRBV27 and TRBJ2-1, with a tentative D call TRBD2 (5 bases). Looked up from germline, CDR1 is MNHEY and CDR2 is SMNVEV (reference sequence). CDR3 size: 14 residues. Trimming cost V 5 bases and J 8 bases, with 16 bases left between them. The CDR3 DNA is TGTGCCAGCAGTCCGTCGTGGGCCGGGGATGAGCAGTTCTTC. Translation gives CASSPSWAGDEQFF.

The V gene is TRBV19, the J gene TRBJ2-7, with 12 bases that match TRBD1. The CDR3 runs to 15 residues. The germline CDR1 and CDR2 sequences are LNHDA and SQIVND (reference sequence). With 4 bases clipped from V and 2 bases from J, the junction kept 3 bases outside the gene matches. CDR3 loop: CASSNRDRGPYEQYF. DNA for the CDR3: TGTGCCAGTAGTAACCGGGACAGGGGGCCCTACGAGCAGTACTTC.

The chain couples TRBV9 to TRBJ1-1, with 8 bases that match TRBD1. The germline gives CDR1 SGDLS, CDR2 YYNGEE. This CDR3 has 13 residues. Losses at the gene ends were 7 bases for V and 1 base for J; bases not matched to a gene: 3. CDR3 protein: CASQGQANTEAFF. In nucleotides, the CDR3 is TGTGCCAGCCAGGGACAGGCGAACACTGAAGCTTTCTTT. The full variable domain, with the rest looked up from reference TRBV9 and TRBJ1-1, is DSGVTQTPKHLITATGQRVTLRCSPRSGDLSVYWYQQSLDQGLQFLIQYYNGEERAKGNILERFSAQQFPDLHSELNLSSLELGDSALYFCASQGQANTEAFFGQGTRLTVV.

The V gene is TRBV7-9, the J gene TRBJ1-1; 10 bases map to TRBD1. The germline CDR1 and CDR2 sequences are SEHNR and FQNEAQ (reference sequence). Trimming took 7 bases from V and 0 from J; bases not matched to a gene: 8. This CDR3 has 16 amino acids. In DNA, the CDR3 is TGTGCCAGCAACACGGACAGGGGGAGCATGAACACTGAAGCTTTCTTT. Residues: CASNTDRGSMNTEAFF.

V gene TRBV28 combines with J gene TRBJ1-2; possibly TRBD1 for D (6 bases). CDR1 and CDR2 from the germline V gene are MDHEN and SYDVKM. Trimming pared 7 bases from V and 4 bases from J, leaving 19 bases between. The CDR3 contains 15 residues. In nucleotides, the CDR3 is TGTGCCAGCACTCAGCTGGGGGCCCCTATCTATGGCTACACCTTC. This codes for CASTQLGAPIYGYTF.

The rearrangement joins TRBV10-3 to TRBJ1-3; D might be TRBD1 (5 bases). Germline CDR1 is ENHRY and CDR2 is SYGVKD. This CDR3 comprises 14 residues. V dropped 6 bases and J dropped 0 bases, with 9 bases sitting between them. CDR3 amino acids: CAISRGDSGNTIYF. The CDR3 nucleotides are TGTGCCATCAGCCGGGGGGACTCTGGAAACACCATATATTTT.

The chain uses TRBV7-3 and TRBJ1-1; maybe TRBD1 (5 bases). The CDR3 sequence is 14 residues long. V lost 0 bases, J lost 6 bases, and 11 bases lay in between. In germline, CDR1 is SGHTA, CDR2 FQGTGA. Here the CDR3 DNA reads TGTGCCAGCAGCTTAACCGGACAAAACGCTGAAGCTTTCTTT. Translated: CASSLTGQNAEAFF. The variable domain in full, completed from reference TRBV7-3 and TRBJ1-1, reads GAGVSQTPSNKVTEKGKYVELRCDPISGHTALYWYRQSLGQGPEFLIYFQGTGAADDSGLPNDRFFAVRPEGSVSTLKIQRTERGDSAVYLCASSLTGQNAEAFFGQGTRLTVV.

The chain links TRBV27 to TRBJ2-7; D is possibly TRBD2 (5 bases). CDR3 length equals 12 residues. Trimming shortened V by 8 bases and J by 4 bases, and 12 bases separated the two germline ends. The V gene's germline CDR1 is MNHEY and CDR2 SMNVEV (reference sequence). The CDR3 spells CASAGHRYEQYF. The CDR3 DNA is TGTGCCAGCGCGGGCCACCGATACGAGCAGTACTTC.

This clone was counted once. V usage is TRBV30 and J usage is TRBJ2-3, with D maybe TRBD2 (5 bases). The CDR3 is 15 residues long. V was clipped by 1 base and J by 3 bases, with 14 bases between them. CDR1 and CDR2 from the germline V gene are GTSNPN and SVGIG (reference sequence). CDR3 protein: CAWSAQTGGTDTQYF. DNA of the CDR3: TGTGCCTGGAGTGCCCAGACCGGCGGGACAGATACGCAGTATTTT. Full variable domain (rest looked up from reference TRBV30 and TRBJ2-3): SQTIHQWPATLVQPVGSPLSLECTVEGTSNPNLYWYRQAAGRGLQLLFYSVGIGQISSEVPQNLSASRPQDRQFILSSKKLLLSDSGFYLCAWSAQTGGTDTQYFGPGTRLTVL.

This chain connects TRBV6-5 to TRBJ1-1, with D possibly TRBD1 on 5 matching bases. Trimming cost V 2 bases and J 9 bases, with 7 bases left between them. The CDR3 sequence is 11 residues long. The germline gives CDR1 MNHEY, CDR2 SVGAGI. CDR3 loop: CASSYQGKAFF. CDR3 nucleotides: TGTGCCAGCAGTTACCAGGGTAAAGCTTTCTTT.

This chain links TRBV9 with TRBJ2-2, with D maybe TRBD2 (5 bases). Trimming pared 3 bases from V and 4 bases from J, leaving 16 bases between. The CDR3 is 16 amino acids. Germline loops: CDR1 SGDLS, CDR2 YYNGEE. CDR3 sequence (DNA): TGTGCCAGCAGCGCCCGACTCCCTGGAGGCACCGGGGAGCTGTTTTTT. Its protein product is CASSARLPGGTGELFF.

The chain is built from TRBV9 and TRBJ2-3, with D possibly matching TRBD2 (7 bases). This CDR3 spans 15 amino acids. V was shortened by 6 bases and J by 0 bases, with 14 bases between the two germline ends. Germline V gene sequence: CDR1 SGDLS, CDR2 YYNGEE. For the CDR3, the DNA is TGTGCCAGCACGCCCCGGGGGGCAAGCACAGATACGCAGTATTTT. It is translated as CASTPRGASTDTQYF.

This clone was found once. This sequence joins TRBV28 and TRBJ2-7, with 7 bases identical to TRBD2. This CDR3 is 15 amino acids long. Trimming cost V 6 bases and J 0 bases; bases outside gene matches: 8. CDR1 is MDHEN and CDR2 is SYDVKM in the germline V gene. The CDR3 loop is CASSPGGGTSYEQYF. The DNA of the CDR3 is TGTGCCAGCAGCCCCGGGGGAGGGACCTCCTACGAGCAGTACTTC. Combining the CDR3 with reference TRBV28 and TRBJ2-7 gives the whole variable domain DVKVTQSSRYLVKRTGEKVFLECVQDMDHENMFWYRQDPGLGLRLIYFSYDVKMKEKGDIPEGYSVSREKKERFSLILESASTNQTSMYLCASSPGGGTSYEQYFGPGTRLTVT.

The chain links TRBV7-9 to TRBJ2-7; 9 nucleotides align to TRBD2. J gave up 4 bases and V 5 bases, and 6 bases lay outside the gene matches. There are 14 residues in the CDR3. The germline gives CDR1 SEHNR, CDR2 FQNEAQ (reference sequence). The CDR3 bases are TGTGCCAGCAGCCCTCGGCGGGGGGGATACGAGCAGTACTTC. As protein: CASSPRRGGYEQYF. Using reference TRBV7-9 and TRBJ2-7 for the parts outside the CDR3, the full variable domain is DTGVSQNPRHKITKRGQNVTFRCDPISEHNRLYWYRQTLGQGPEFLTYFQNEAQLEKSRLLSDRFSAERPKGSFSTLEIQRTEQGDSAMYLCASSPRRGGYEQYFGPGTRLTVT.

This clone came up a few times. The chain uses TRBV4-1 and TRBJ1-3; no reliable D call. V gave up 0 bases and J gave up 0 bases, with 9 bases separating them. The CDR3 runs 16 residues. Germline V gene lookup returns CDR1 MGHRA and CDR2 YSYEKL. The chain's CDR3 is CASSQDPLLSGNTIYF. The CDR3 coding sequence is TGCGCCAGCAGCCAAGATCCCCTACTCTCTGGAAACACCATATATTTT.

This clone has only one observation. The chain links TRBV10-3 to TRBJ2-3, with 8 bases lining up with TRBD2. The CDR3 covers 16 residues. With 0 bases clipped from V and 1 base from J, the junction kept 3 bases outside the gene matches. Germline V gives CDR1 ENHRY, CDR2 SYGVKD. CDR3 region: CAISESSGGGTDTQYF. In DNA form, the CDR3 reads TGTGCCATCAGTGAGTCTTCGGGGGGGGGCACAGATACGCAGTATTTT.

The chain is built from TRBV6-1 and TRBJ1-5; TRBD1 matches at 8 bases. J gave up 9 bases and V 1 base, and 8 bases lay outside the gene matches. The CDR3 is 15 residues long. Germline values: CDR1 MNHNS, CDR2 SASEGT. The CDR3 DNA is TGTGCCAGCAGTGAAGTGAGGACAGGGCAAGGGCCCCAGCATTTT. Protein sequence: CASSEVRTGQGPQHF.

The chain joins TRBV7-9 to TRBJ1-1, with 9 bases matching TRBD1. Germline trimming cut 5 bases from V and 7 bases from J; bases unmatched to any gene: 8. Per the germline V gene, CDR1 is SEHNR and CDR2 is FQNEAQ (reference sequence). This CDR3 region has 14 residues. CDR3 DNA: TGTGCCAGCAGCCCCAACCGGGACAGGGATGAAGCTTTCTTT. It encodes CASSPNRDRDEAFF.

This clone came up once. The V gene is TRBV19, the J gene TRBJ2-3; D is ambiguous. The CDR3 runs 14 residues. Germline CDR1 is LNHDA and CDR2 is SQIVND (reference sequence). V was pared by 3 bases and J by 0 bases, with 7 bases between. CDR3 sequence: CASSIGVSTDTQYF. In DNA, the CDR3 is TGTGCCAGTAGTATTGGAGTGAGCACAGATACGCAGTATTTT.

A few counts support this clone. The chain carries TRBV5-1 and TRBJ2-2, with D perhaps matching TRBD1 (6 bases). V was clipped by 3 bases and J by 0 bases, with 9 bases between them. The CDR3 loop spans 15 amino acids. Germline V gives CDR1 SGHRS, CDR2 YFSETQ. This CDR3 reads CASSSGQTNTGELFF. DNA of the CDR3: TGCGCCAGCAGCTCGGGACAAACGAACACCGGGGAGCTGTTTTTT.

This clone was found a few times. This rearrangement joins TRBV29-1 to TRBJ1-1; the D is unclear. CDR1 is SQVTM, CDR2 ANQGSEA, per germline. The CDR3 contains 11 residues. V lost 7 bases, J lost 0 bases, and 6 bases lay in between. CDR3 coding DNA: TGCAGCGCTACAATGAACACTGAAGCTTTCTTT. It yields the protein CSATMNTEAFF.